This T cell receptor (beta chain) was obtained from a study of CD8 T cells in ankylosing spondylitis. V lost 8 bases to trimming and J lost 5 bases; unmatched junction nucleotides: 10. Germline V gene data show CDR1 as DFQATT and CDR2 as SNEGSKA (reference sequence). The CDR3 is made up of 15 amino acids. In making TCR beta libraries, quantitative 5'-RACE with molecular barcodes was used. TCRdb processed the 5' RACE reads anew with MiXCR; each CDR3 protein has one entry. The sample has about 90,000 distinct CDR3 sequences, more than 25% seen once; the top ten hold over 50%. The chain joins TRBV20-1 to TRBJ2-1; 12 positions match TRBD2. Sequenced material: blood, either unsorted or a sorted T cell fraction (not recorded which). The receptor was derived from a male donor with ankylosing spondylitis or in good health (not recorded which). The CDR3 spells CSPLRLAGVNNEQFF. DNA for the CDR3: TGCAGTCCGCTAAGACTAGCGGGAGTAAACAATGAGCAGTTCTTC.